Presented here are 27 T cell receptor beta chains from one specimen sequenced in a study of lymphopenia after photon versus proton radiotherapy. Assay: immunoSEQ multiplex PCR; the TCRdb copy retains only in-frame clones and omits some. Of 55,000 to 75,000 clones in the sample, roughly 93% were seen once. Sequences were derived from peripheral blood, sampled from a patient treated with photon-based radiotherapy. The receptors were sampled from a woman between 65 and 79 years old with pancreatic cancer.

The CDR3 region is CSAYDSYEQYF. The DNA for the CDR3 is TGCAGTGCTTACGACAGCTACGAGCAGTACTTC. The V call is TRBV20-1, the J call TRBJ2-7, with D tentatively TRBD1 (5 bases). Germline V CDR1 and CDR2: DFQATT, SNEGSKA (reference sequence). This CDR3 has 11 residues. The ends were cut back, 5 bases at V and 3 bases at J, with 8 bases in the middle.

J is TRBJ1-5 and V is TRBV27; D not certain. The CDR3 sequence is 13 residues long. CDR1 is MNHEY, CDR2 SMNVEV, per germline (reference sequence). Trimming stripped 3 bases from V and 2 bases from J, with 5 bases between. The CDR3 spells CASSLWGNQPQHF. DNA of the CDR3: TGTGCCAGCAGTTTGTGGGGCAATCAGCCCCAGCATTTT.

The chain combines TRBV25-1 with TRBJ2-5; D is unclear. Deletions cut 3 bases from V and 2 bases from J, with 7 bases between. The CDR3 has 13 amino acids. From germline, CDR1 is MGHDK and CDR2 SYGVNS. CDR3 amino acids: CASSERLQETQYF. CDR3 sequence (DNA): TGTGCCAGCAGTGAGCGGTTGCAAGAGACCCAGTACTTC.

The rearrangement joins TRBV28 to TRBJ2-1, with D maybe TRBD1 (6 bases). The CDR3 has 11 amino acids. Trimming stripped 8 bases from V and 8 bases from J, with 10 bases between. Germline V gene sequence: CDR1 MDHEN, CDR2 SYDVKM. CDR3 region: CASESGDEQFF. The DNA for the CDR3 is TGTGCCAGCGAGTCAGGGGATGAGCAGTTCTTC.

This clone was observed a few times. The gene calls are TRBV5-1 and TRBJ2-7; 14 nucleotides align to TRBD2. The CDR3 covers 17 residues. Germline values: CDR1 SGHRS, CDR2 YFSETQ. V shed 1 base and J 6 bases; nucleotides not matched to a gene: 9. In DNA form, the CDR3 reads TGCGCCAGCAGCTTGAACGGACTAGCGGGAGGCGGGGGCGAGCAGTACTTC. Protein sequence: CASSLNGLAGGGGEQYF.

The J gene is TRBJ2-2, the V gene TRBV5-1; a possible D gene is TRBD2 (6 bases). The CDR3 contains 16 residues. Germline V gene lookup returns CDR1 SGHRS and CDR2 YFSETQ. V was pared by 3 bases and J by 7 bases, with 19 bases between. The DNA of the CDR3 is TGCGCCAGCAGCTATCGGAGGGGCGTACTGGGCGGGGAGCTGTTTTTT. Translated, it gives CASSYRRGVLGGELFF.

The CDR3 is CASSGTANTGELFF. For the CDR3, the DNA is TGTGCCAGCTCTGGGACAGCGAACACCGGGGAGCTGTTTTTT. The chain combines TRBV6-5 with TRBJ2-2, with TRBD1 matching over 7 bases. CDR1 is MNHEY, CDR2 SVGAGI, per germline. This CDR3 has 14 residues. J was trimmed by 0 bases and V by 8 bases; bases with no gene match: 3.

The chain employs TRBV7-2 and TRBJ1-5; D not resolved. Deletions cut 2 bases from V and 4 bases from J, with 12 bases between. This CDR3 spans 15 amino acids. Germline CDR1 is SGHTA and CDR2 is FQGNSA. CDR3 in DNA: TGTGCCAGCAGCTTAACGGCGATTAGTAATCAGCCCCAGCATTTT. It specifies CASSLTAISNQPQHF.

This chain joins TRBV19 and TRBJ1-2; D gene ambiguous. Germline lookup yields CDR1 LNHDA and CDR2 SQIVND (reference sequence). The V and J ends lost 7 bases and 4 bases respectively, with 10 bases between them. CDR3 size: 12 residues. CDR3 loop: CASNRPPYGYTF. For the CDR3, the DNA is TGTGCCAGTAATCGGCCGCCCTATGGCTACACCTTC.

This chain connects TRBV7-9 to TRBJ2-1, with unresolved D. The CDR3 has 15 residues. Germline V CDR1 and CDR2: SEHNR, FQNEAQ (reference sequence). Trimming took 1 base from V and 4 from J, leaving 11 bases between them. CDR3 region: CASSLDTRNYNEQFF. CDR3 in DNA: TGTGCCAGCAGCTTAGATACGCGCAATTACAATGAGCAGTTCTTC.

CDR3 coding DNA: TGTGCCAGCAGCTTAGACGGGACGGATGCCTACGAGCAGTACTTC. It yields the protein CASSLDGTDAYEQYF. This rearrangement joins TRBV7-9 to TRBJ2-7; D may correspond to TRBD1 or TRBD2 (5 bases each). CDR1 is SEHNR and CDR2 is FQNEAQ in the germline V gene (reference sequence). Deletions cut 1 base from V and 2 bases from J, with 12 bases between. This CDR3 has 15 residues.

This chain joins TRBV7-2 and TRBJ2-5; D is undetermined. CDR3 length equals 14 residues. Germline CDR1 reads SGHTA; CDR2 reads FQGNSA. Trimming removed 1 base from V and 2 bases from J, with 8 bases in between. CDR3 in DNA: TGTGCCAGCAGCTTAGGACGGCGGCAAGAGACCCAGTACTTC. Translated: CASSLGRRQETQYF.

The V and J genes are TRBV6-5 and TRBJ1-3; the D gene is possibly TRBD1 (6 bases). Trimming pared 0 bases from V and 2 bases from J, leaving 11 bases between. Looked up from germline, CDR1 is MNHEY and CDR2 is SVGAGI. The CDR3 loop spans 16 amino acids. The DNA for the CDR3 is TGTGCCAGCAGTTACTCGATGGCAGGGGCTGGAAACACCATATATTTT. Translating it yields CASSYSMAGAGNTIYF.

This clone came up a few times. This chain links TRBV6-5 with TRBJ2-5; TRBD2 matches at 7 bases. This CDR3 is 13 amino acids long. In germline, CDR1 is MNHEY, CDR2 SVGAGI. With 5 bases clipped from V and 7 bases from J, the junction kept 7 bases outside the gene matches. The CDR3 is CASSQGGSGTQYF. The CDR3 DNA is TGTGCCAGCAGTCAGGGAGGGTCAGGGACCCAGTACTTC.

A few counts support this clone. This rearrangement joins TRBV7-2 to TRBJ1-2, with D maybe TRBD1 (5 bases). Per the germline V gene, CDR1 is SGHTA and CDR2 is FQGNSA. Trimming stripped 8 bases from V and 3 bases from J, with 13 bases between. This CDR3 is 13 amino acids long. The CDR3 sequence is CASGRDSYYGYTF. CDR3 DNA sequence: TGTGCCAGCGGACGGGACTCCTACTATGGCTACACCTTC.

The rearrangement links TRBV19 to TRBJ1-2; D remains ambiguous. Germline CDR1 and CDR2: LNHDA and SQIVND (reference sequence). Trimming took off 3 bases at V and 6 bases at J, with 14 bases between the two ends. The CDR3 runs to 14 residues. CDR3 amino acids: CASSMEDGSNGYTF. In nucleotides, the CDR3 is TGTGCCAGTAGTATGGAGGACGGATCCAATGGCTACACCTTC. The variable domain in full, with the rest retrieved from reference TRBV19 and TRBJ1-2, is DGGITQSPKYLFRKEGQNVTLSCEQNLNHDAMYWYRQDPGQGLRLIYYSQIVNDFQKGDIAEGYSVSREKKESFPLTVTSAQKNPTAFYLCASSMEDGSNGYTFGSGTRLTVV.

V is TRBV4-3 and J is TRBJ2-1, with 9 bases fitting TRBD2. Germline V lookup: CDR1 LGHNA, CDR2 YSLEER. The trim removed 4 bases at V and 7 bases at J, leaving 5 bases unmatched. This CDR3 region has 14 residues. The CDR3 DNA follows: TGCGCCAGCAGCCTAGCGGGAGTTTCGAATGAGCAGTTCTTC. The encoded protein is CASSLAGVSNEQFF.

The chain carries TRBV12-5 and TRBJ1-3; D remains unclear. Trimming removed 1 base at V and 2 bases at J, with 6 bases between. The germline gives CDR1 LGHNT, CDR2 FRNRAP. This CDR3 is built from 14 residues. CDR3 loop: CASGLDPAGNTIYF. The DNA for the CDR3 is TGTGCTAGTGGTTTGGACCCGGCTGGAAACACCATATATTTT.

The chain joins TRBV6-5 to TRBJ2-5, with 7 bases that match TRBD1. The J call may be faulty, since TRBJ2-7 better matches the DNA end. The CDR3 runs to 14 residues. Germline loops: CDR1 MNHEY, CDR2 SVGAGI. Here the CDR3 reads CASSLRQGAYEQYF. CDR3 in DNA: TGTGCCAGCAGTTTAAGGCAGGGGGCCTACGAGCAGTACTTC.

The chain is built from TRBV29-1 and TRBJ2-6, with a weak D call TRBD2 (6 bases). This CDR3 comprises 15 residues. V was pared by 4 bases and J by 2 bases, with 12 bases between. CDR1 SQVTM and CDR2 ANQGSEA come from the germline V gene. The CDR3 DNA reads as TGCAGCGTTGCGGGGGAGCCCCCTGGGGCCAACGTCCTGACTTTC. Translating it yields CSVAGEPPGANVLTF.

This clone appeared a few times. V and J are TRBV7-2 and TRBJ2-2; 7 nucleotides line up with TRBD1. V dropped 3 bases and J dropped 6; count of bases not matched to a gene: 7. From germline, CDR1 is SGHTA and CDR2 FQGNSA. This CDR3 contains 15 residues. CDR3 sequence: CASSFLTGQAGELFF. CDR3 DNA sequence: TGTGCCAGCAGCTTTCTGACAGGGCAAGCCGGGGAGCTGTTTTTT.

V and J are TRBV18 and TRBJ1-5; TRBD1 matches at 7 bases. Trimming at V came to 3 bases and at J to 6 bases, leaving 8 bases not matched to a gene. Per germline, CDR1 KGHSH and CDR2 LQKENI. The CDR3 runs 15 residues. As DNA, the CDR3 is TGTGCCAGCTCACCTACCTTGACAGGGACTCAGCCCCAGCATTTT. This codes for CASSPTLTGTQPQHF.

The V call is TRBV5-6, the J call TRBJ2-2; D is unclear. V lost 2 bases to trimming and J lost 7 bases, with 6 bases between them. The CDR3 loop spans 12 amino acids. Germline CDR1 and CDR2: SGHDT and YYEEEE. The CDR3 sequence: CASSFEDGELFF. DNA of the CDR3: TGTGCCAGCAGCTTTGAGGACGGGGAGCTGTTTTTT.

The genes are TRBV4-2 and TRBJ2-2; 14 bases are shared with TRBD2. The CDR3 sequence is 17 residues long. V gave up 5 bases and J gave up 7 bases; unmatched junction bases: 9. From germline, CDR1 is LGHNA and CDR2 YNFKEQ. For the CDR3, the DNA is TGTGCCAGCAGCGGTCAGGGACTAGCGGGAGACCACGGGGAGCTGTTTTTT. This sequence encodes CASSGQGLAGDHGELFF.

The chain recombines TRBV7-9 with TRBJ2-1, with D hard to call. With 1 base removed from V and 3 bases from J, the gap between germline ends came to 7 bases. The V gene's germline CDR1 is SEHNR and CDR2 FQNEAQ (reference sequence). The CDR3 runs to 14 residues. DNA of the CDR3: TGTGCCAGCAGCTTAGGTCAGTTCTACAATGAGCAGTTCTTC. As protein: CASSLGQFYNEQFF.

The V gene is TRBV27, the J gene TRBJ2-3; no clear D gene. CDR1 is MNHEY and CDR2 is SMNVEV in the germline V gene (reference sequence). This CDR3 has 14 residues. V was shortened by 8 bases and J by 2 bases, with 14 bases between the two germline ends. CDR3 loop: CASAQESNTDTQYF. In DNA form, the CDR3 reads TGTGCCAGCGCTCAGGAATCCAACACAGATACGCAGTATTTT.

The chain links TRBV5-4 to TRBJ1-1; 9 bases map to TRBD1. The junction had 6 bases not matched to a gene; V was cut back by 2 bases and J by 4 bases. The germline CDR1 and CDR2 sequences are SGHNT and YYREEE (reference sequence). The CDR3 runs to 15 residues. The CDR3 DNA reads TGTGCCAGCAGCTTAAGGACAGGGGTCATCACTGAAGCTTTCTTT. Its translation: CASSLRTGVITEAFF.